A single sample gave rise to the 10 T cell receptor beta chains below, sequenced in a study of blood T cell repertoires in COVID-19 (dated by TCRdb to about 2020). Library preparation used the immunoSEQ multiplex PCR assay. Held by TCRdb, this immuneACCESS table contains in-frame sequences only and omits some clones. Under half of the omission traces to an unresolved V gene where checked; the cause of the rest is unknown. In this sample the table shows fewer than 500,000 clones, 85% to 90% of which occur a single time. The ten biggest clones cover approximately 4.3% of the sample. The sequencing input was peripheral blood. These TCRs come from a woman aged 30 to 39 with acute or convalescent COVID-19.

The chain is built from TRBV5-5 and TRBJ1-2; unclear D gene. V was shortened by 0 bases and J by 2 bases, with 5 bases between the two germline ends. In germline, CDR1 is SGHKS, CDR2 YYEKEE (reference sequence). The CDR3 runs 13 residues. Here the CDR3 DNA reads TGTGCCAGCAGCTTGGGCCAGAACTATGGCTACACCTTC. This gives the protein CASSLGQNYGYTF.

The rearrangement uses TRBV10-2 and TRBJ1-6, with a tentative D call TRBD1 (6 bases). The CDR3 contains 13 residues. CDR1 is WSHSY, CDR2 SAAADI, per germline. V was pared by 0 bases and J by 10 bases, with 7 bases between. The CDR3 is CASSESTGSPLHF. The CDR3 nucleotides read TGCGCCAGCAGTGAGTCGACAGGCTCACCCCTCCACTTT.

The chain's CDR3 is CASSARDSTYNEQFF. CDR3 coding DNA: TGTGCCAGCAGCGCAAGGGACAGTACCTACAATGAGCAGTTCTTC. J is TRBJ2-1 and V is TRBV7-6, with 7 nucleotides matching TRBD1. CDR3 length equals 15 residues. From germline, CDR1 is SGHVS and CDR2 FNYEAQ. V lost 5 bases and J lost 2; bases outside the gene matches: 6.

CDR3 nucleotides: TGTGCCAGCCTATCAATAAGGAGCCCGGGCGAGCAGTACTTC. Translated, it gives CASLSIRSPGEQYF. The V gene is TRBV18, the J gene TRBJ2-7; D remains unclear. Deletions cut 8 bases from V and 6 bases from J, with 20 bases between. CDR1 KGHSH and CDR2 LQKENI come from the germline V gene. The CDR3 length is 14 residues.

The V call is TRBV2, the J call TRBJ2-7; TRBD1 agrees at 9 bases. The CDR3 runs to 13 residues. The germline CDR1 and CDR2 sequences are SNHLY and FYNNEI. J was trimmed by 7 bases and V by 5 bases; bases with no gene match: 6. The CDR3 spells CASSLQGAGEQYF. In DNA, the CDR3 is TGTGCCAGCAGTTTACAGGGGGCGGGGGAGCAGTACTTC. Full variable domain (rest looked up from reference TRBV2 and TRBJ2-7): EPEVTQTPSHQVTQMGQEVILRCVPISNHLYFYWYRQILGQKVEFLVSFYNNEISEKSEIFDDQFSVERPDGSNFTLKIRSTKLEDSAMYFCASSLQGAGEQYFGPGTRLTVT.

This clone came up many times. V is TRBV4-1 and J is TRBJ1-6, with no clear D. The V end lost 1 base, the J end lost 7 bases, and 17 bases lay between the germline ends. This CDR3 contains 17 residues. Germline values: CDR1 MGHRA, CDR2 YSYEKL. CDR3 sequence (DNA): TGCGCCAGCAGCCAAGGTATCTCGCGGGGTCGGAATTCACCCCTCCACTTT. It is translated as CASSQGISRGRNSPLHF.

V and J are TRBV5-1 and TRBJ1-1; 7 nucleotides align to TRBD1. Per the germline V gene, CDR1 is SGHRS and CDR2 is YFSETQ. This CDR3 is built from 13 residues. Trimming cost V 4 bases and J 5 bases; bases outside gene matches: 5. CDR3 sequence: CASSPDRATEAFF. DNA for the CDR3: TGCGCCAGCAGCCCCGACAGGGCAACTGAAGCTTTCTTT.

The genes are TRBV9 and TRBJ2-2, with a tentative D call TRBD1 (6 bases). Germline loops: CDR1 SGDLS, CDR2 YYNGEE. CDR3 size: 14 residues. Deletions cut 5 bases from V and 2 bases from J, with 10 bases between. CDR3 sequence: CASRPGENTGELFF. The CDR3 bases are TGTGCCAGCAGGCCAGGGGAAAACACCGGGGAGCTGTTTTTT.

The chain employs TRBV5-4 and TRBJ1-6; 9 bases line up with TRBD1. The germline V gene encodes CDR1 SGHNT and CDR2 YYREEE (reference sequence). This CDR3 is built from 16 residues. J gave up 7 bases and V 0 bases, and 5 bases lay outside the gene matches. This CDR3 reads CASSLGRGTGNSPLHF. CDR3 bases: TGTGCCAGCAGCTTGGGTCGTGGGACAGGGAATTCACCCCTCCACTTT. The whole variable domain, remainder taken from reference TRBV5-4 and TRBJ1-6, is ETGVTQSPTHLIKTRGQQVTLRCSSQSGHNTVSWYQQALGQGPQFIFQYYREEENGRGNFPPRFSGLQFPNYSSELNVNALELDDSALYLCASSLGRGTGNSPLHFGNGTRLTVT.

The chain links TRBV3-1 (or the pseudogene TRBV3-2) to TRBJ2-7; 8 nucleotides align to TRBD1. Germline V lookup: CDR1 LGHDT, CDR2 YNNKEL (reference sequence). V shed 4 bases and J 0 bases; nucleotides not matched to a gene: 5. The CDR3 loop spans 15 amino acids. The CDR3 nucleotides are TGTGCCAGCAGCCGCGGGACAGGACCCTCCTACGAGCAGTACTTC. It translates to CASSRGTGPSYEQYF.